The rows below give T cell receptor beta chains drawn from one sample of a study of identifying expanded T cells in peripheral blood. Profiled with immunoSEQ multiplex PCR; TCRdb holds only in-frame clones, not every one. The table includes 58,000 or so clones, about 83% detected once. Sequencing was done on a sample of blood. The receptor source for this set is a person aged 18 to 75 in good health. CDR3s include the opening cysteine and the closing phenylalanine or tryptophan. A D gene is named only where the DNA matches it firmly. Clone size is stated in some rows and not others, as once, few, many or a class when expanded.

CDR3 protein: CASTDGQGAYNSPLHF
CDR3 DNA: TGTGCCAGTACAGACGGACAGGGCGCGTATAATTCACCCCTCCACTTT
J gene: TRBJ1-6
V gene: TRBV19
D gene: TRBD1
clone size: -

CDR3 protein: CASSQGTWGKNIQYF
CDR3 DNA: TGTGCCAGCAGCCAAGGGACATGGGGCAAAAACATTCAGTACTTC
J gene: TRBJ2-4
V gene: TRBV14
D gene: -
clone size: -

CDR3 protein: CATKAQVNTEAFF
CDR3 DNA: TGTGCCACCAAAGCTCAGGTTAACACTGAAGCTTTCTTT
J gene: TRBJ1-1
V gene: TRBV6-5
D gene: -
clone size: -

CDR3 protein: CASSTGLNTGELFF
CDR3 DNA: TGTGCCAGCAGCACGGGACTAAACACCGGGGAGCTGTTTTTT
J gene: TRBJ2-2
V gene: TRBV7-9
D gene: TRBD2
clone size: -

CDR3 protein: CASSPGQGVGYTF
CDR3 DNA: TGTGCCAGCTCACCGGGGCAGGGCGTCGGCTACACCTTC
J gene: TRBJ1-2
V gene: TRBV18
D gene: -
clone size: few

CDR3 protein: CASSLVGWAEAFF
CDR3 DNA: TGTGCCAGCAGCTTAGTGGGGTGGGCTGAAGCTTTCTTT
J gene: TRBJ1-1
V gene: TRBV7-9
D gene: -
clone size: -

CDR3 protein: CASRPRGHTGELFF
CDR3 DNA: TGTGCCAGCAGACCCAGGGGTCACACCGGGGAGCTGTTTTTT
J gene: TRBJ2-2
V gene: TRBV6-5
D gene: -
clone size: few

CDR3 protein: CASSLSLANTQYF
CDR3 DNA: TGTGCCAGCAGTTTGTCACTAGCAAATACGCAGTATTTT
J gene: TRBJ2-3
V gene: TRBV28
D gene: -
clone size: -

CDR3 protein: CASSLGVRWTQYF
CDR3 DNA: TGTGCCAGCAGCTTAGGAGTGCGGTGGACCCAGTACTTC
J gene: TRBJ2-5
V gene: TRBV7-2
D gene: -
clone size: -

CDR3 protein: CAISEGTAALTEAFF
CDR3 DNA: TGTGCCATCAGTGAAGGGACAGCGGCACTCACTGAAGCTTTCTTT
J gene: TRBJ1-1
V gene: TRBV10-3
D gene: TRBD1
clone size: -

CDR3 protein: CASSVFRRDTQYF
CDR3 DNA: TGTGCCAGCAGTGTTTTCCGTCGAGATACGCAGTATTTT
J gene: TRBJ2-3
V gene: TRBV2
D gene: -
clone size: -

CDR3 protein: CASSLVVGSDTEAFF
CDR3 DNA: TGCGCCAGCAGCTTGGTGGTAGGGTCAGACACTGAAGCTTTCTTT
J gene: TRBJ1-1
V gene: TRBV5-1
D gene: -
clone size: -

CDR3 protein: CASGLVGQGTNEQFF
CDR3 DNA: TGTGCTAGTGGTTTGGTGGGACAGGGAACCAATGAGCAGTTCTTC
J gene: TRBJ2-1
V gene: TRBV12-5
D gene: TRBD1
clone size: -

CDR3 protein: CASSESPPGTEAFF
CDR3 DNA: TGTGCCAGCAGTGAATCCCCCCCGGGGACTGAAGCTTTCTTT
J gene: TRBJ1-1
V gene: TRBV25-1
D gene: -
clone size: once

CDR3 protein: CASRLRESSYNEQFF
CDR3 DNA: TGTGCCAGCAGGTTGCGGGAGAGCTCCTACAATGAGCAGTTCTTC
J gene: TRBJ2-1
V gene: TRBV2
D gene: TRBD2
clone size: -

CDR3 protein: CASALGDTQYF
CDR3 DNA: TGTGCCAGCGCACTTGGGGATACGCAGTATTTT
J gene: TRBJ2-3
V gene: TRBV7-2
D gene: -
clone size: -

CDR3 protein: CASPRDRGTEAFF
CDR3 DNA: TGTGCCAGCCCCAGAGATAGGGGCACTGAAGCTTTCTTT
J gene: TRBJ1-1
V gene: TRBV6-1
D gene: -
clone size: -

CDR3 protein: CASSSTSGGYYEQYF
CDR3 DNA: TGTGCCAGCAGTTCGACTAGCGGGGGATACTACGAGCAGTACTTC
J gene: TRBJ2-7
V gene: TRBV28
D gene: TRBD2
clone size: few

CDR3 protein: CASSLFDRCLFYEQYF
CDR3 DNA: TGTGCCAGCAGCTTATTCGACCGCTGCCTCTTTTACGAGCAGTACTTC
J gene: TRBJ2-7
V gene: TRBV7-4
D gene: -
clone size: -

CDR3 protein: CASSRGLPNTGELFF
CDR3 DNA: TGCGCCAGCAGCCGGGGACTACCGAACACCGGGGAGCTGTTTTTT
J gene: TRBJ2-2
V gene: TRBV5-1
D gene: TRBD2
clone size: -

CDR3 protein: CAGQGPPNSPLHF
CDR3 DNA: TGTGCCGGACAAGGGCCCCCTAATTCACCCCTCCACTTT
J gene: TRBJ1-6
V gene: TRBV2
D gene: -
clone size: once

CDR3 protein: CASSESGELFF
CDR3 DNA: TGTGCCAGCAGCGAAAGCGGGGAGCTGTTTTTT
J gene: TRBJ2-2
V gene: TRBV9
D gene: -
clone size: -

CDR3 protein: CASSAQLGTNGYTF
CDR3 DNA: TGTGCCAGCAGCGCCCAATTAGGGACGAATGGCTACACCTTC
J gene: TRBJ1-2
V gene: TRBV9
D gene: -
clone size: -

CDR3 protein: CASNPLGQGNTEAFF
CDR3 DNA: TGTGCCAGCAACCCCCTGGGACAGGGGAACACTGAAGCTTTCTTT
J gene: TRBJ1-1
V gene: TRBV7-8
D gene: TRBD1
clone size: -

CDR3 protein: CASTLHGDSRNTIYF
CDR3 DNA: TGTGCCAGCACCCTTCACGGGGATAGCCGAAACACCATATATTTT
J gene: TRBJ1-3
V gene: TRBV5-6
D gene: -
clone size: -